What follows are 13 T cell receptor beta chains derived from one specimen sequenced in a study of blood T cell repertoires in COVID-19 (dated by TCRdb to about 2020). Libraries were made using the immunoSEQ multiplex PCR assay. The table was pulled from immuneACCESS by TCRdb, which kept in-frame rearrangements only. Such tables lose some clones; where checked, under half of the loss comes from unresolved V genes, and the rest has no known cause. This sample gives about 190,000 clones in total; 81% of them show up just once. The ten most abundant clones make up around 11% of the sample. Sequencing was performed on peripheral blood. These receptors came from a woman of 80 years or more with COVID-19, enrolled during active disease.

Only a few counts were recorded for this clone. CDR3 in amino acids: CASSSRTAGGFYEQYF. The DNA of the CDR3 is TGTGCCAGCAGCTCCCGCACGGCGGGGGGGTTCTACGAGCAGTACTTC. This chain links TRBV5-4 with TRBJ2-7, with 9 bases aligning to TRBD2. V lost 3 bases and J lost 3; bases outside the gene matches: 10. Germline CDR1 and CDR2: SGHNT and YYREEE (reference sequence). This CDR3 is 16 amino acids long.

This clone was found once. The chain employs TRBV19 and TRBJ1-3; tentative D call: TRBD1 (5 bases). Trimming removed 1 base at V and 1 base at J, with 14 bases between. CDR1 LNHDA and CDR2 SQIVND come from the germline V gene (reference sequence). This CDR3 is 17 amino acids long. The CDR3 region is CASSIVRGSTSGNTIYF. DNA of the CDR3: TGTGCCAGTAGTATAGTTAGGGGCAGTACTTCTGGAAACACCATATATTTT.

V usage is TRBV4-1 and J usage is TRBJ1-2; no definite D call. Trimming took off 0 bases at V and 2 bases at J, with 10 bases between the two ends. Germline CDR1 reads MGHRA; CDR2 reads YSYEKL. The CDR3 extends over 15 amino acids. CDR3 nucleotide sequence: TGCGCCAGCAGCCAAGATTGGGCGGGAAACTATGGCTACACCTTC. Protein sequence: CASSQDWAGNYGYTF.

The gene calls are TRBV3-1 (or the pseudogene TRBV3-2) and TRBJ1-2, with D possibly TRBD1 on 6 matching bases. Germline V gene data show CDR1 as LGHDT and CDR2 as YNNKEL (reference sequence). Between the trimmed V and J ends, which lost 4 bases and 1 base, there was a span of 19 bases. The CDR3 runs to 17 residues. The CDR3 here is CASSRDTRGPFNYGYTF. CDR3 in DNA: TGTGCCAGCAGCCGGGACACGAGGGGCCCCTTTAACTATGGCTACACCTTC.

The rearrangement links TRBV7-8 to TRBJ2-4; 9 bases align to TRBD2. This CDR3 region has 23 residues. The germline V gene has CDR1 SGHVS and CDR2 FQNEAQ. Trimming cost V 5 bases and J 0 bases; bases outside gene matches: 26. The CDR3 reads CASSPMRATARAGGGLAKNIQYF. The CDR3, as DNA: TGTGCCAGCAGCCCAATGCGTGCCACTGCCCGAGCGGGAGGTGGTCTAGCCAAAAACATTCAGTACTTC.

This sequence joins TRBV28 and TRBJ2-7; 8 positions match TRBD1. Losses at the gene ends were 8 bases for V and 3 bases for J; bases not matched to a gene: 6. The CDR3 is made up of 13 amino acids. CDR1 is MDHEN, CDR2 SYDVKM, per germline. This CDR3 is CASHGTGLYEQYF. DNA of the CDR3: TGTGCCAGCCACGGGACAGGCCTCTACGAGCAGTACTTC.

This clone has more than one count but fewer than ten. V gene TRBV30 combines with J gene TRBJ1-1; D call uncertain. Germline V gene sequence: CDR1 GTSNPN, CDR2 SVGIG (reference sequence). Trimming left V 3 bases short and J 0 bases short, with 8 bases between. The CDR3 consists of 13 residues. CDR3 amino acids: CAWRSKLNTEAFF. For the CDR3, the DNA is TGTGCCTGGAGGTCAAAATTGAACACTGAAGCTTTCTTT.

This clone was observed a handful of times. The chain carries TRBV28 and TRBJ2-7; no clear D gene. CDR1 is MDHEN, CDR2 SYDVKM, per germline. Trimming took 7 bases from V and 3 from J, leaving 13 bases between them. There are 13 residues in the CDR3. The CDR3 protein is CASTSPVLYEQYF. The DNA for the CDR3 is TGTGCCAGCACCTCCCCGGTTCTCTACGAGCAGTACTTC. Variable domain in full (rest from reference TRBV28 and TRBJ2-7): DVKVTQSSRYLVKRTGEKVFLECVQDMDHENMFWYRQDPGLGLRLIYFSYDVKMKEKGDIPEGYSVSREKKERFSLILESASTNQTSMYLCASTSPVLYEQYFGPGTRLTVT.

V usage is TRBV7-8 and J usage is TRBJ1-6; the D is unclear. Trimming took off 7 bases at V and 0 bases at J, with 13 bases between the two ends. Germline assignment: CDR1 SGHVS and CDR2 FQNEAQ. The CDR3 loop spans 16 amino acids. The CDR3 is CASTTRRGSYNSPLHF. The DNA for the CDR3 is TGTGCCAGCACCACCCGACGGGGCTCCTATAATTCACCCCTCCACTTT.

In this sample, this clone turned up once. The V call is TRBV29-1, the J call TRBJ2-7; perhaps TRBD1 as D (6 bases). Germline CDR1 reads SQVTM; CDR2 reads ANQGSEA. CDR3 size: 13 residues. With 7 bases removed from V and 3 bases from J, the gap between germline ends came to 16 bases. This CDR3 reads CSAIQGSDYEQYF. DNA of the CDR3: TGCAGCGCTATCCAGGGGAGTGACTACGAGCAGTACTTC.

The chain couples TRBV2 to TRBJ2-3; the D gene is possibly TRBD1 (6 bases). CDR1 and CDR2 (germline): SNHLY, FYNNEI. The V and J ends lost 6 bases and 0 bases respectively, with 13 bases between them. The CDR3 runs 15 residues. The CDR3 bases are TGTGCCAGCAGCCTACTTACAGGGAGCACAGATACGCAGTATTTT. Its protein is CASSLLTGSTDTQYF.

The table lists this clone with a count of one. The chain joins TRBV7-2 to TRBJ1-3, with TRBD1 identical over 7 bases. V shed 5 bases and J 1 base; nucleotides not matched to a gene: 11. The CDR3 runs to 17 residues. Per the germline V gene, CDR1 is SGHTA and CDR2 is FQGNSA. CDR3 region: CASSPQQGISSGNTIYF. In DNA form, the CDR3 reads TGTGCCAGCAGCCCTCAACAGGGGATCTCTTCTGGAAACACCATATATTTT.

The V and J genes are TRBV11-2 and TRBJ2-4; 9 bases map to TRBD1. The V segment lost 5 bases and the J segment 6 bases; nucleotides outside the gene matches: 5. Germline V lookup: CDR1 SGHAT, CDR2 FQNNGV. CDR3 size: 14 residues. CDR3 sequence reads: CASSPDRGVNIQYF. The CDR3, as DNA: TGTGCCAGCAGCCCCGACAGGGGGGTAAACATTCAGTACTTC.